This T cell receptor (beta chain) is drawn from a study of blood T cell repertoires in COVID-19. Study in general: The United States, Italy and Spain supplied acute and convalescent COVID-19 samples. Sources were T cells, B-cell-depleted T cells, or PBMCs; the material itself was cDNA or gDNA.

In the study's own analysis: Reference gene primers were amplified, and this amplification served to estimate nucleated cell counts. TCRdb keeps only in-frame clones here, not all; method: immunoSEQ multiplex PCR. The DNA was the basis for D and trimming; V, J and clone size are from that table. Counted here are around 230,000 clones, about 80% occurring once; the ten biggest clones make up roughly a tenth. CDR3 length equals 16 residues. Per the germline V gene, CDR1 is LNHDA and CDR2 is SQIVND (reference sequence). J gave up 0 bases and V 7 bases, and 5 bases lay outside the gene matches. This clone was detected a few times.

Sequencing used peripheral blood. This sequence joins TRBV19 and TRBJ2-6, with 8 bases lining up with TRBD2. The receptor comes from a woman older than 75 with acute or convalescent COVID-19. The chain's CDR3 is CASTGRGFSGANVLTF. The CDR3 coding sequence is TGTGCCAGTACCGGGAGGGGGTTCTCTGGGGCCAACGTCCTGACTTTC.